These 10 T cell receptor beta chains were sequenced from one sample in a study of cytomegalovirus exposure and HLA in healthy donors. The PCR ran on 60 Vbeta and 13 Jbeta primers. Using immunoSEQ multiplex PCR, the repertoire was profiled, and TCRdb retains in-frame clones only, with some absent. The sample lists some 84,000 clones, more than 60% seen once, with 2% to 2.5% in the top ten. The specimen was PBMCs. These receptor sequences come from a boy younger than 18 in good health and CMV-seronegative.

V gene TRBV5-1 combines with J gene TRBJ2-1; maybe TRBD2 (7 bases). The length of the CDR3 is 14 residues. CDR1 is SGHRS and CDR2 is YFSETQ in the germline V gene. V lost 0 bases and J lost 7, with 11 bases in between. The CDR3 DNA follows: TGCGCCAGCAGCTTGGTTGCGGGGGCGAATGAGCAGTTCTTC. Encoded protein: CASSLVAGANEQFF.

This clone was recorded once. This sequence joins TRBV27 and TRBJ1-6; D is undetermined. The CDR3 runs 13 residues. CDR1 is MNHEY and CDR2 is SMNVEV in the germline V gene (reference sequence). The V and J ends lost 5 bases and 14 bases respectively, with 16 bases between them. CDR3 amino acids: CASSPILRMALHF. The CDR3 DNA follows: TGTGCCAGCAGTCCAATTCTAAGAATGGCCCTCCACTTT.

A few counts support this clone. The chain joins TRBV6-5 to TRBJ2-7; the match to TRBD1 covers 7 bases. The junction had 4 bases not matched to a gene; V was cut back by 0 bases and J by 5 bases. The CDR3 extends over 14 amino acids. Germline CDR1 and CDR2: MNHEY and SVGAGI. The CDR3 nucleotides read TGTGCCAGCAGTTACTCCGGGACAGCAGACGAGCAGTACTTC. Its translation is CASSYSGTADEQYF.

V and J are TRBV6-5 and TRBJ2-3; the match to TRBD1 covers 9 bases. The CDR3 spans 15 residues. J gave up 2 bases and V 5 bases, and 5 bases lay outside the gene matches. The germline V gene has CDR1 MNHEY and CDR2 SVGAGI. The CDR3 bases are TGTGCCAGCAGTGGGGGACAGGGCTACACAGATACGCAGTATTTT. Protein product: CASSGGQGYTDTQYF.

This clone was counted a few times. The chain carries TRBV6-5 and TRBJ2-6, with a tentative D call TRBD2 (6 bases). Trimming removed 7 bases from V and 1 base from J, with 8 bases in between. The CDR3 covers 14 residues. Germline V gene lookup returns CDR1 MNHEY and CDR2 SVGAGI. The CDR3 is CASTGGSGANVLTF. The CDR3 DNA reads TGTGCCAGCACAGGAGGGTCTGGGGCCAACGTCCTGACTTTC.

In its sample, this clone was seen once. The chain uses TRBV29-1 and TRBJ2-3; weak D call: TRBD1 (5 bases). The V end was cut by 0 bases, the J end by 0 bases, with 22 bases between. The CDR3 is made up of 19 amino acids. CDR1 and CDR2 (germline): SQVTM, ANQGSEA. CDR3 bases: TGCAGCGTTGAAGAGATCCGGCAGGGAAGGGAACGGAGCACAGATACGCAGTATTTT. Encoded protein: CSVEEIRQGRERSTDTQYF.

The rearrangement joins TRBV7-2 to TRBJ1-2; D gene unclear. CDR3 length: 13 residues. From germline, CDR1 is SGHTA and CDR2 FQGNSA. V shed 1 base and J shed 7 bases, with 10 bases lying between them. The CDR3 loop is CASSLVPLGGYTF. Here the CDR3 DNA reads TGTGCCAGCAGCTTAGTCCCGCTCGGTGGCTACACCTTC. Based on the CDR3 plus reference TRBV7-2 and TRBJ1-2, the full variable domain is GAGVSQSPSNKVTEKGKDVELRCDPISGHTALYWYRQSLGQGLEFLIYFQGNSAPDKSGLPSDRFSAERTGGSVSTLTIQRTQQEDSAVYLCASSLVPLGGYTFGSGTRLTVV.

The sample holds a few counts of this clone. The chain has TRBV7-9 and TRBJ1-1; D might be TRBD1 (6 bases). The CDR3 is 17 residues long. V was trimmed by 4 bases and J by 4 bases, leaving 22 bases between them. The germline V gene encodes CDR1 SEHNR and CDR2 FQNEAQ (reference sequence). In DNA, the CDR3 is TGTGCCAGCAGCTCCCCCCTAAATCGGGGAGGGGGCACTGAAGCTTTCTTT. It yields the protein CASSSPLNRGGGTEAFF.

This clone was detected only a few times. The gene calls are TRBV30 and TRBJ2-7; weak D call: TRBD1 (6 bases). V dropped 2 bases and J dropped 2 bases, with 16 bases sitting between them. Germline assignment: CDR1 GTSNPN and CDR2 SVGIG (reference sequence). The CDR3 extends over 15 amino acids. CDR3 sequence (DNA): TGTGCCTGGAGTAGACCGGGACACCAAACCTACGAGCAGTACTTC. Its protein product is CAWSRPGHQTYEQYF.

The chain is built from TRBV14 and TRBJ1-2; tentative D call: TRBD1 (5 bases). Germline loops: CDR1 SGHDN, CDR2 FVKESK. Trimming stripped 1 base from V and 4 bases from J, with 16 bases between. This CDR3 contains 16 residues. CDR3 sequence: CASSQGGIDSFYGYTF. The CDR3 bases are TGTGCCAGCAGCCAAGGGGGAATAGACAGCTTCTATGGCTACACCTTC.